Each of the 24 T cell receptor beta chains below was sequenced from the same sample in a study of cytomegalovirus exposure and HLA in healthy donors. 13 Jbeta primers and 60 Vbeta primers were used for the PCR. Some clones are missing from TCRdb's copy, which holds only in-frame ones; the method was immunoSEQ multiplex PCR. The profile covers 85,000 to 130,000 clones, with roughly 73% appearing a single time and 2.5% taken by the ten largest. Material for sequencing was PBMCs. The receptor set was obtained from a middle-aged man in good health and CMV-seronegative.

Points on this clone: Germline and junction disagree at one end, which may indicate a read error. The rearrangement uses TRBV19 and TRBJ1-1; no reliable D call. Germline-derived CDR1 and CDR2 are LNHDA and SQIVND (reference sequence). This CDR3 comprises 14 residues. The CDR3 sequence is CASSIERREREVFF. The CDR3 DNA reads TGTGCCAGTAGTATAGAGAGGAGGGAAAGAGAAGTTTTCTTT.

The chain links TRBV19 to TRBJ1-2; D remains unclear. Germline CDR1 is LNHDA and CDR2 is SQIVND (reference sequence). The CDR3 covers 13 residues. Trimming pared 4 bases from V and 4 bases from J, leaving 10 bases between. Here the CDR3 DNA reads TGTGCCAGTAGTAGGTCGGAGAGCTATGGCTACACCTTC. This sequence encodes CASSRSESYGYTF.

The chain is built from TRBV4-1 and TRBJ2-7; TRBD1 is a possible D gene (7 bases). Trimming pared 1 base from V and 5 bases from J, leaving 12 bases between. CDR1 is MGHRA and CDR2 is YSYEKL in the germline V gene. This CDR3 is 14 amino acids long. CDR3 loop: CASSQVLRGDEQYF. Here the CDR3 DNA reads TGCGCCAGCAGCCAAGTTCTCAGGGGGGACGAGCAGTACTTC.

For this clone: At one of its ends the junction is not consistent with the germline gene, which may arise from a read error. The rearrangement uses TRBV19 and TRBJ1-1; 7 bases are a match to TRBD1. This CDR3 is built from 16 residues. Germline values: CDR1 LNHDA, CDR2 SQIVND (reference sequence). CDR3 DNA sequence: TGTGCCAGTAGTTGGACGCAGGGGGAAGGAGGCACTGAAGCTTCCTTT. As protein: CASSWTQGEGGTEASF.

The chain is built from TRBV5-8 and TRBJ1-5, with D uncertain. Between the trimmed V and J ends, which lost 4 bases and 5 bases, there was a span of 13 bases. The CDR3 spans 14 residues. Looked up from germline, CDR1 is SGHTS and CDR2 is YDEGEE. In DNA form, the CDR3 reads TGTGCCAGCAGCCTCGAAGGGAGGTATCAGCCCCAGCATTTT. Amino acids: CASSLEGRYQPQHF.

The chain combines TRBV7-9 with TRBJ2-5; 9 bases match TRBD1. J gave up 5 bases and V 0 bases, and 7 bases lay outside the gene matches. The CDR3 length is 16 residues. Per the germline V gene, CDR1 is SEHNR and CDR2 is FQNEAQ (reference sequence). CDR3 nucleotide sequence: TGTGCCAGCAGCTTAGCGGCACAGGGGGCAGGGGAGACCCAGTACTTC. It codes for CASSLAAQGAGETQYF. The full variable domain, rest sourced from reference TRBV7-9 and TRBJ2-5, is DTGVSQNPRHKITKRGQNVTFRCDPISEHNRLYWYRQTLGQGPEFLTYFQNEAQLEKSRLLSDRFSAERPKGSFSTLEIQRTEQGDSAMYLCASSLAAQGAGETQYFGPGTRLLVL.

This clone was counted a few times. The V call is TRBV7-2, the J call TRBJ2-7, with 9 bases that match TRBD2. The CDR3 has 13 amino acids. V was clipped by 5 bases and J by 5 bases; unmatched bases: 4. Germline CDR1 SGHTA, CDR2 FQGNSA. CDR3 sequence reads: CASSPRGGHEQYF. CDR3 bases: TGTGCCAGCAGCCCGCGGGGGGGCCACGAGCAGTACTTC.

The chain has TRBV6-1 and TRBJ1-2; 7 bases line up with TRBD1. Per germline, CDR1 MNHNS and CDR2 SASEGT. The V and J ends lost 6 bases and 8 bases, in that order; junction bases with no gene match: 9. The CDR3 is 13 residues long. CDR3 in amino acids: CASSPRQGTGYTF. In DNA form, the CDR3 reads TGTGCCAGCAGCCCAAGACAGGGTACAGGCTACACCTTC.

With respect to this clone: The sample holds other DNA sequences that translate to the same CDR3. The chain links TRBV10-3 to TRBJ2-1, with TRBD2 matching over 8 bases. This CDR3 has 15 amino acids. Germline loops: CDR1 ENHRY, CDR2 SYGVKD. With V trimmed by 2 bases and J by 5 bases, 5 bases remained unmatched. CDR3: CAISEGSGGNNEQFF. As DNA, the CDR3 is TGTGCCATCAGTGAGGGGTCGGGGGGGAACAATGAGCAGTTCTTC.

The chain has TRBV14 and TRBJ1-4; possibly TRBD1 for D (6 bases). The V gene's germline CDR1 is SGHDN and CDR2 FVKESK. The V end was cut by 4 bases, the J end by 1 base, with 7 bases between. The CDR3 is made up of 14 amino acids. CDR3 region: CASSPGVTNEKLFF. The CDR3 region has the DNA TGTGCCAGCAGCCCAGGGGTAACTAATGAAAAACTGTTTTTT.

The sample holds one count of this clone. The chain links TRBV7-7 to TRBJ2-5; 7 bases match TRBD2. CDR1 SSHAT and CDR2 FNYEAQ come from the germline V gene (reference sequence). J gave up 4 bases and V 1 base, and 3 bases lay outside the gene matches. The CDR3 loop spans 14 amino acids. DNA of the CDR3: TGTGCCAGCAGCTTAGGGTCGGGGGGAGAGACCCAGTACTTC. Its protein is CASSLGSGGETQYF.

This clone has a handful of counts. The gene calls are TRBV6-6 and TRBJ1-1; 7 positions match TRBD1. The V segment lost 2 bases and the J segment 4 bases; nucleotides outside the gene matches: 7. This CDR3 contains 15 residues. The germline V gene encodes CDR1 MNHNY and CDR2 SVGAGI (reference sequence). CDR3: CASSYGDSTSTEAFF. As DNA, the CDR3 is TGTGCCAGCAGTTACGGGGACAGCACCTCCACTGAAGCTTTCTTT.

The chain recombines TRBV4-2 with TRBJ1-1, with D perhaps TRBD1 (6 bases). Germline-derived CDR1 and CDR2 are LGHNA and YNFKEQ. There are 14 residues in the CDR3. Between the trimmed V and J ends, which lost 1 base and 1 base, there was a span of 7 bases. The CDR3 protein is CASSQGTANTEAFF. Here the CDR3 DNA reads TGTGCCAGCAGCCAAGGGACAGCGAACACTGAAGCTTTCTTT.

This clone was observed a handful of times. The chain employs TRBV19 and TRBJ1-2; D call uncertain. CDR1 is LNHDA and CDR2 is SQIVND in the germline V gene (reference sequence). The CDR3 is 11 residues long. The V gene lost 7 bases and the J gene lost 3 bases, with 6 bases spanning the gap. The CDR3 is CASNSDYGYTF. CDR3 nucleotides: TGTGCCAGTAATTCAGACTATGGCTACACCTTC. Full variable domain (remainder filled in from reference TRBV19 and TRBJ1-2): DGGITQSPKYLFRKEGQNVTLSCEQNLNHDAMYWYRQDPGQGLRLIYYSQIVNDFQKGDIAEGYSVSREKKESFPLTVTSAQKNPTAFYLCASNSDYGYTFGSGTRLTVV.

This chain joins TRBV29-1 and TRBJ2-1; TRBD1 aligns across 9 bases. The CDR3 contains 14 residues. V lost 7 bases and J lost 6; bases outside the gene matches: 10. CDR1 and CDR2 (germline): SQVTM, ANQGSEA. CDR3 nucleotides: TGCAGCGCCCCAGGGACAGGGTTTCTCAATGAGCAGTTCTTC. Protein sequence: CSAPGTGFLNEQFF.

The chain couples TRBV23-1 to TRBJ2-7; TRBD1 aligns across 9 bases. TRBV23-1 is treated as an ORF (open reading frame) with a function not yet certain. V was clipped by 3 bases and J by 3 bases; unmatched bases: 9. This CDR3 is built from 16 residues. Here the CDR3 reads CASSQGQGLLIYEQYF. The DNA for the CDR3 is TGCGCCAGCAGTCAGGGACAGGGCCTATTAATCTACGAGCAGTACTTC.

The chain couples TRBV10-1 to TRBJ2-2; TRBD2 aligns across 7 bases. Germline trimming cut 8 bases from V and 3 bases from J; bases unmatched to any gene: 12. CDR3 length: 16 amino acids. Germline V gives CDR1 WNHNN, CDR2 SYGVQD (reference sequence). The DNA of the CDR3 is TGCGCCAGCTCCCAATCGCGGGGGACCGACACCGGGGAGCTGTTTTTT. This sequence encodes CASSQSRGTDTGELFF.

This chain uses TRBV6-1 with TRBJ2-5; TRBD1 matches 9 bases. The J call may be wrong; the DNA end is better matched by TRBJ2-7. Germline V gene data show CDR1 as MNHNS and CDR2 as SASEGT. CDR3 length: 13 amino acids. This CDR3 is CASSRRDRDEQYF. In DNA form, the CDR3 reads TGTGCCAGCAGCCGCCGGGACAGGGACGAGCAGTACTTC.

This rearrangement joins TRBV28 to TRBJ2-7; TRBD1 aligns across 9 bases. CDR1 is MDHEN, CDR2 SYDVKM, per germline. V shed 2 bases, J shed 5 bases, and the junction held 10 bases outside the gene matches. The CDR3 has 16 amino acids. The CDR3 loop reads CASSLTGQGRENEQYF. The CDR3 nucleotides are TGTGCCAGCAGTTTAACGGGACAGGGACGGGAAAACGAGCAGTACTTC.

This chain joins TRBV19 and TRBJ2-3, with 9 positions matching TRBD1. CDR3 size: 15 residues. From germline, CDR1 is LNHDA and CDR2 SQIVND (reference sequence). The junction had 14 bases not matched to a gene; V was cut back by 11 bases and J by 5 bases. This CDR3 reads CASSKGDRVRDTQYF. CDR3 DNA sequence: TGTGCCTCATCGAAGGGGGACAGGGTTAGAGATACGCAGTATTTT.

This clone was recorded a few times. The rearrangement uses TRBV6-1 and TRBJ1-2, with TRBD1 matching 7 bases. Germline V gene data show CDR1 as MNHNS and CDR2 as SASEGT. The V segment lost 2 bases and the J segment 4 bases; nucleotides outside the gene matches: 10. This CDR3 contains 16 residues. The CDR3 coding sequence is TGTGCCAGCAGTGAATTTGAGGGGGCAACGAGCTATGGCTACACCTTC. Its translation: CASSEFEGATSYGYTF.

The chain joins TRBV19 to TRBJ1-2; 9 bases agree with TRBD1. With 3 bases clipped from V and 7 bases from J, the junction kept 6 bases outside the gene matches. This CDR3 has 14 residues. From germline, CDR1 is LNHDA and CDR2 SQIVND (reference sequence). CDR3 protein: CASSMEGQGSGYTF. DNA of the CDR3: TGTGCCAGTAGTATGGAGGGACAGGGTTCTGGCTACACCTTC. The variable domain in full, completed from reference TRBV19 and TRBJ1-2, reads DGGITQSPKYLFRKEGQNVTLSCEQNLNHDAMYWYRQDPGQGLRLIYYSQIVNDFQKGDIAEGYSVSREKKESFPLTVTSAQKNPTAFYLCASSMEGQGSGYTFGSGTRLTVV.

This clone was seen a few times. The V gene is TRBV7-9, the J gene TRBJ2-1; D is ambiguous. The ends were cut back, 6 bases at V and 6 bases at J, with 15 bases in the middle. The CDR3 spans 14 residues. Germline V gene lookup returns CDR1 SEHNR and CDR2 FQNEAQ (reference sequence). The CDR3 DNA is TGTGCCAGCAGTGGCAGGTTATTAAGCAATGAGCAGTTCTTC. Translation: CASSGRLLSNEQFF.

The CDR3 nucleotides read TGCGCCAGCAGCAAACCGGGCGGGGAGACCCAGTACTTC. Protein: CASSKPGGETQYF. J is TRBJ2-5 and V is TRBV5-1; perhaps TRBD2 as D (5 bases). Germline lookup yields CDR1 SGHRS and CDR2 YFSETQ. The CDR3 has 13 residues. The ends were cut back, 4 bases at V and 5 bases at J, with 12 bases in the middle. Variable domain in full (rest from reference TRBV5-1 and TRBJ2-5): KAGVTQTPRYLIKTRGQQVTLSCSPISGHRSVSWYQQTPGQGLQFLFEYFSETQRNKGNFPGRFSGRQFSNSRSEMNVSTLELGDSALYLCASSKPGGETQYFGPGTRLLVL.